This T cell receptor (beta chain) was observed in a study of response to subunit inactivated influenza vaccine. Findings and caveats of the study: Authors suggested each seasonal flu vaccination may recruit only limited numbers of new T cells.

The CDR3 contains 13 residues. The ends lost 4 bases at V and 1 base at J; junction bases unmatched: 1. Germline V CDR1 and CDR2: DFQATT, SNEGSKA (reference sequence). TCRdb passed the RT-PCR reads through MiXCR, listing each CDR3 protein once. The profile shows hundreds of thousands of distinct CDR3 sequences, around 11% of them singletons. This clonotype was seen ten or more times. Its antigen remains unidentified. In addition, the sample was reused for a study of T cells expressing NK-cell markers. This second study notes: cDNA encoding TCR beta was synthesized via 5'RACE template switching incorporating UMIs. In the group of eight sequenced donors, seven were HCMV-seropositive and one was seronegative. The use of an anti-gamma-delta TCR antibody, which was added in several experiments, restricted sorting to T cells expressing alpha-beta TCR.

This clonotype was sampled from a man aged 45-65 years who received an inactivated influenza vaccine. Sequenced here: PBMCs from blood, sampled on the day of vaccination. The chain employs TRBV20-1 and TRBJ2-4; 7 bases are shared with TRBD1. The CDR3 reads CSATRGAKNIQYF. As DNA, the CDR3 is TGCAGTGCTACCAGGGGGGCCAAAAACATTCAGTACTTC.